Below, 12 T cell receptor beta chains from the same sample are listed, as sequenced in a study of cytomegalovirus exposure and HLA in healthy donors. The primer mix had 60 Vbeta and 13 Jbeta primers. Sequencing used immunoSEQ multiplex PCR; TCRdb keeps in-frame clones, though not all of them. There are under 200,000 clones in the sample; over 70% occur only once, and roughly 7.4% lies in the top ten. The sequenced material came from PBMCs. These receptors all stem from a male donor in good health and CMV-seropositive.

The chain carries TRBV4-2 and TRBJ1-5; D gene unclear. The germline gives CDR1 LGHNA, CDR2 YNFKEQ. V lost 1 base, J lost 2 bases, and 15 bases lay in between. This CDR3 region has 17 residues. CDR3 sequence (DNA): TGTGCCAGCAGCCAAGCTGGACCCGGGAGAGGCAATCAGCCCCAGCATTTT. Its translation is CASSQAGPGRGNQPQHF.

This clone has just a few counts. The chain carries TRBV5-6 and TRBJ1-1, with D possibly TRBD1 on 6 matching bases. The CDR3 is made up of 15 amino acids. CDR1 and CDR2 (germline): SGHDT, YYEEEE. Trimming cost V 2 bases and J 0 bases, with 11 bases left between them. CDR3 amino acids: CASSFRDTLNTEAFF. CDR3 sequence (DNA): TGTGCCAGCAGCTTCCGGGACACTCTGAACACTGAAGCTTTCTTT.

The rearrangement joins TRBV19 to TRBJ1-2; no clear D. V lost 2 bases, J lost 4 bases, and 14 bases lay in between. Germline loops: CDR1 LNHDA, CDR2 SQIVND (reference sequence). The CDR3 spans 15 residues. CDR3 loop: CASSIRPTILYGYTF. The CDR3 DNA sequence: TGTGCCAGTAGTATAAGGCCCACTATCCTCTATGGCTACACCTTC.

The chain is built from TRBV5-1 and TRBJ1-2, with D tentatively TRBD1 (5 bases). Trimming left V 0 bases short and J 7 bases short, with 13 bases between. This CDR3 region has 14 residues. The V gene's germline CDR1 is SGHRS and CDR2 YFSETQ. The CDR3 DNA reads TGCGCCAGCAGCTTGGTGGGGCAGGATATTGGCTACACCTTC. Its protein product is CASSLVGQDIGYTF.

The chain links TRBV19 to TRBJ1-4; no clear D gene. The CDR3 loop spans 15 amino acids. Germline V gives CDR1 LNHDA, CDR2 SQIVND (reference sequence). The V gene lost 11 bases and the J gene lost 0 bases, with 16 bases spanning the gap. The CDR3 sequence: CACRGRFATNEKLFF. The CDR3 DNA follows: TGTGCCTGTCGAGGAAGGTTTGCAACTAATGAAAAACTGTTTTTT.

The sample holds a few counts of this clone. This chain uses TRBV6-6 with TRBJ1-5; D might be TRBD1 (6 bases). CDR3 length: 13 residues. The germline V gene has CDR1 MNHNY and CDR2 SVGAGI (reference sequence). Trimming cost V 5 bases and J 3 bases, with 8 bases left between them. The CDR3 sequence is CASSGQSNQPQHF. The CDR3 DNA follows: TGTGCCAGCAGTGGACAGTCCAATCAGCCCCAGCATTTT.

This clone was recorded a few times. V and J are TRBV6-1 and TRBJ1-1; no definite D call. This CDR3 spans 12 amino acids. V was trimmed by 5 bases and J by 11 bases, leaving 15 bases between them. Germline CDR1 and CDR2: MNHNS and SASEGT. In DNA form, the CDR3 reads TGTGCCAGCAGTATCCGGAAGCTAGAGGCTTTCTTT. It yields the protein CASSIRKLEAFF.

This clone showed up just a few times. At one end, the junction sequence differs from germline, possibly due to a read error. The chain carries TRBV7-7 and TRBJ1-1; D not resolved. Germline V gene lookup returns CDR1 SSHAT and CDR2 FNYEAQ (reference sequence). The CDR3 spans 17 residues. The CDR3 spells CASSLAGGAHSPPEAFF. As DNA, the CDR3 is TGTGCTAGCAGCTTAGCGGGAGGAGCCCACTCCCCCCCTGAAGCTTTCTTT.

The genes are TRBV2 and TRBJ1-2, with D perhaps matching TRBD1 (5 bases). V shed 6 bases and J shed 4 bases, with 9 bases lying between them. The germline V gene encodes CDR1 SNHLY and CDR2 FYNNEI. CDR3 length equals 12 residues. CDR3 residues: CASRSDSYGYTF. The CDR3 DNA follows: TGTGCCAGCAGGAGCGACAGCTATGGCTACACCTTC. Filled out from reference TRBV2 and TRBJ1-2, the complete variable domain reads EPEVTQTPSHQVTQMGQEVILRCVPISNHLYFYWYRQILGQKVEFLVSFYNNEISEKSEIFDDQFSVERPDGSNFTLKIRSTKLEDSAMYFCASRSDSYGYTFGSGTRLTVV.

The chain has TRBV5-1 and TRBJ1-1, with D possibly being TRBD1 (5 bases). The germline V gene encodes CDR1 SGHRS and CDR2 YFSETQ. This CDR3 is 15 amino acids long. The ends were cut back, 2 bases at V and 3 bases at J, with 14 bases in the middle. The CDR3 region has the DNA TGCGCCAGCAGCTTAGGTCCAGGGTGGGACACTGAAGCTTTCTTT. It specifies CASSLGPGWDTEAFF.

On this clone itself: The junction departs from germline at one end; a sequencing error may be responsible. The chain has TRBV5-8 and TRBJ1-1, with D tentatively TRBD1 (6 bases). This CDR3 contains 12 residues. CDR1 is SGHTS, CDR2 YDEGEE, per germline. CDR3 DNA: TGTGCCAGCAGTCCAGGGGAGACTGGAGCTTTCTTT. This gives the protein CASSPGETGAFF.

V gene TRBV18 combines with J gene TRBJ2-2; D is possibly TRBD1 (6 bases). Germline values: CDR1 KGHSH, CDR2 LQKENI. The CDR3 extends over 15 amino acids. V was pared by 5 bases and J by 0 bases, with 10 bases between. The CDR3 region has the DNA TGTGCCAGCTCATTCGACAGGCCGAACACCGGGGAGCTGTTTTTT. This encodes CASSFDRPNTGELFF.